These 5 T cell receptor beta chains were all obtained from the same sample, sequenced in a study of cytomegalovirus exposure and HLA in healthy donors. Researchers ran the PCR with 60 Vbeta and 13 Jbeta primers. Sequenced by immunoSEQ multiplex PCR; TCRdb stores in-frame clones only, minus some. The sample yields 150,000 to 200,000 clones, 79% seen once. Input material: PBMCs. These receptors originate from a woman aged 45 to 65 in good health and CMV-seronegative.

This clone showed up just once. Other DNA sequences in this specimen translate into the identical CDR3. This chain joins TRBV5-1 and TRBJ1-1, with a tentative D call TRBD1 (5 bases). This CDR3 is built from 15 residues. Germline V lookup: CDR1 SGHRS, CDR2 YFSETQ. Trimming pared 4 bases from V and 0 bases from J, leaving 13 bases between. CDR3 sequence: CASSLRTGLNTEAFF. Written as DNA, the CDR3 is TGCGCCAGCAGCCTGCGAACAGGCCTGAACACTGAAGCTTTCTTT.

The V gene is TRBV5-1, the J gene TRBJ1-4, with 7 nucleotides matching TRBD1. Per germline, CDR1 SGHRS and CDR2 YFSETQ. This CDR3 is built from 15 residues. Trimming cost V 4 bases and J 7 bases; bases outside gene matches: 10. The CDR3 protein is CASSVSGGTGEKLFF. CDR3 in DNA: TGCGCCAGCAGCGTTTCAGGGGGAACGGGTGAAAAACTGTTTTTT.

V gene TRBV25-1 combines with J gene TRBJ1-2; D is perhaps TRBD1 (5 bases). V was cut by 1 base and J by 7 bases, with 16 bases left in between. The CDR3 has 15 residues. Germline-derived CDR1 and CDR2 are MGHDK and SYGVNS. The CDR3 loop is CASSESGAGWGGYTF. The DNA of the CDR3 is TGTGCCAGCAGTGAATCCGGGGCGGGGTGGGGTGGCTACACCTTC.

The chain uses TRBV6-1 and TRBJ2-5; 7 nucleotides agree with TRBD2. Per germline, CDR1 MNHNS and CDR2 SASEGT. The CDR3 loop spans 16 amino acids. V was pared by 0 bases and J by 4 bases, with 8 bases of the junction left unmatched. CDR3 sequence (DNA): TGTGCCAGCAGTGAAGCTACAGCGGGATTTGGAGAGACCCAGTACTTC. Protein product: CASSEATAGFGETQYF.

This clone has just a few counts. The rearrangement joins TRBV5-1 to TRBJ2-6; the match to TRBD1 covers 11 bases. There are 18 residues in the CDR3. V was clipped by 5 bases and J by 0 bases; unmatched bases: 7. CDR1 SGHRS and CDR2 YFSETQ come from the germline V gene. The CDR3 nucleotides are TGCGCCAGCAGGTTCGGACAGGGGGCGGACTCTGGGGCCAACGTCCTGACTTTC. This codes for CASRFGQGADSGANVLTF.